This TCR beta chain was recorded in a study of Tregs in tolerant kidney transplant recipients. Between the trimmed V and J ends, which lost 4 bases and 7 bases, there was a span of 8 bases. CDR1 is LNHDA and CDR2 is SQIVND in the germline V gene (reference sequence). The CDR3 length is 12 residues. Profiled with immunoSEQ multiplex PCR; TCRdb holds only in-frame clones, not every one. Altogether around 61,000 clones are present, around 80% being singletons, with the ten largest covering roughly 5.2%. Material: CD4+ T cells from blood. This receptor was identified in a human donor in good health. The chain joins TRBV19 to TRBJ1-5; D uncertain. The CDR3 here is CASSTSSQPQHF. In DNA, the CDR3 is TGTGCCAGTAGTACTTCTTCCCAGCCCCAGCATTTT.